This T cell receptor beta chain appears in the sequencing data of a study of cytomegalovirus exposure and HLA in healthy donors. General study results and limits: Under in vitro conditions, a few CMV-associated chains were confirmed as specific for CMV antigens. TCR beta sequences reportedly predicted the HLA-A and HLA-B alleles of most subjects accurately.

CDR3 size: 11 residues. Germline-derived CDR1 and CDR2 are LNHDA and SQIVND (reference sequence). V lost 5 bases and J 2 bases, leaving 3 bases between the germline ends. This clone appeared a few times. Its target is unknown. PCR was performed using 60 Vbeta and 13 Jbeta primers. Produced via immunoSEQ multiplex PCR; TCRdb's table is partial and in-frame only. This table holds under 170,000 clones, about 85% found once. Sequences were obtained from PBMCs. The V and J genes are TRBV19 and TRBJ1-1; D gene ambiguous. The sequence came from a human donor in good health. CDR3 in DNA: TGTGCCAGTAGTCTAAACACTGAAGCTTTCTTT. Its protein product is CASSLNTEAFF.